This T cell receptor (beta chain) originates from a study of T cells after yellow fever vaccination. There are a few counts of this clonotype. Each CDR3 protein gets one entry after TCRdb re-called the 5' RACE reads with MiXCR. This sample yields 90,000 to 130,000 distinct CDR3 sequences, of which under 9% are seen a single time; 25% belongs to the top ten. The sequence came from a man aged 25-45 years who received the YFV17D yellow fever vaccine. Here the sequenced sample was CD8+ T cells sorted from PBMCs, taken 45 days after the yellow fever booster vaccination.

This chain's CDR3 is CASSLDSRLAVRNEQFF. The CDR3 nucleotides read TGTGCCAGCAGCTTGGATAGTAGGCTAGCGGTACGAAATGAGCAGTTCTTC. The chain combines TRBV5-4 with TRBJ2-1; TRBD2 agrees at 7 bases. Germline lookup yields CDR1 SGHNT and CDR2 YYREEE (reference sequence). V shed 0 bases and J 7 bases; nucleotides not matched to a gene: 13. This CDR3 is built from 17 residues.